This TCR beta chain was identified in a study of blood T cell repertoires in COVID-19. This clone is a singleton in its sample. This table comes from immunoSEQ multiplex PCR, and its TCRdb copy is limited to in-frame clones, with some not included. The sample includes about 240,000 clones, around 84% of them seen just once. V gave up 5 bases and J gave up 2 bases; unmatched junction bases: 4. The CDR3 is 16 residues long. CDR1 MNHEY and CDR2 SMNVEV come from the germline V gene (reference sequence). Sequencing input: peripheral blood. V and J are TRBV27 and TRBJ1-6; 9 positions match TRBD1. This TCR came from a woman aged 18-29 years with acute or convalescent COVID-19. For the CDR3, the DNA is TGTGCCAGCAGTCCCGGGACAGGGACCTATAATTCACCCCTCCACTTT. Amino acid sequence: CASSPGTGTYNSPLHF.